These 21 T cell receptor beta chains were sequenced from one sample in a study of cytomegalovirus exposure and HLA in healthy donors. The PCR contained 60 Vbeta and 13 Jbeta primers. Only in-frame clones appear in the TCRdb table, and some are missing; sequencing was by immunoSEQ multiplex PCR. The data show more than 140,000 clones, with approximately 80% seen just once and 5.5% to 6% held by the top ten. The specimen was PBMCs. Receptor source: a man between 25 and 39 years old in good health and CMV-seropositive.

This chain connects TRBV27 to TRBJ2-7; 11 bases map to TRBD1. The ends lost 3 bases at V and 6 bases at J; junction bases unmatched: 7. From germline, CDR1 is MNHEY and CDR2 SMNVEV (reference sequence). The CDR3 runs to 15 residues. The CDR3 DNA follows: TGTGCCAGCAGTTTGGGGGCCGGGACAGGGGGCGAGCAGTACTTC. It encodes CASSLGAGTGGEQYF.

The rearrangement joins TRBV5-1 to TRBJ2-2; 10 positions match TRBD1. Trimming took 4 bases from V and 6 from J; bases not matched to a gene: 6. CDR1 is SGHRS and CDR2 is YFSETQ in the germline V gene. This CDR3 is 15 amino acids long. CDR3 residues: CASSAGTGAAGELFF. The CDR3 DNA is TGCGCCAGCAGCGCCGGGACAGGGGCAGCCGGGGAGCTGTTTTTT.

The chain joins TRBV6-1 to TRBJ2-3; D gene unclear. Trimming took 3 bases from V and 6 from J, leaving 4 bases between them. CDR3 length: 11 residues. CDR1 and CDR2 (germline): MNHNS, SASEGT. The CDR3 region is CASSESDTQYF. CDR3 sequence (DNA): TGTGCCAGCAGTGAGTCGGATACGCAGTATTTT.

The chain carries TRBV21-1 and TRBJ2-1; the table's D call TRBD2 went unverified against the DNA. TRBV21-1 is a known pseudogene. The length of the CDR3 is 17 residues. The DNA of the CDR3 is TGTGCCAGCAGCAAAGCCGTAGCGGGCAGCTCCTACAATGAGCAGTTCTTC. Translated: CASSKAVAGSSYNEQFF.

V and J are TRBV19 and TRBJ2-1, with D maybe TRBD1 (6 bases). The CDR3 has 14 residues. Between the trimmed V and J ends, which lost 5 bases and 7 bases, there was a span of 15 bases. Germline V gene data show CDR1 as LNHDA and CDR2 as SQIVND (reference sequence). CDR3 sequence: CASSPTVQGNEQFF. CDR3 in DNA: TGTGCCAGTAGTCCGACGGTTCAGGGGAATGAGCAGTTCTTC. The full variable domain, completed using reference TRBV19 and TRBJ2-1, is DGGITQSPKYLFRKEGQNVTLSCEQNLNHDAMYWYRQDPGQGLRLIYYSQIVNDFQKGDIAEGYSVSREKKESFPLTVTSAQKNPTAFYLCASSPTVQGNEQFFGPGTRLTVL.

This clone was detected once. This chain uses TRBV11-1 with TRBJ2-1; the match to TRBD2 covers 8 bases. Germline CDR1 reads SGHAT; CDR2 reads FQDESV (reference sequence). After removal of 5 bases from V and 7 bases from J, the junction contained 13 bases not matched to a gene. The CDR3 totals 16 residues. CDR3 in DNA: TGTGCCAGCAGCCCACGGACTAGCAGGAGGGGGAATGAGCAGTTCTTC. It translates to CASSPRTSRRGNEQFF.

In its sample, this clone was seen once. CDR3 in amino acids: CASVGQGAEQYF. DNA for the CDR3: TGTGCCAGCGTAGGACAGGGAGCCGAGCAGTACTTC. The V gene is TRBV2, the J gene TRBJ2-7; 8 bases match TRBD1. This CDR3 has 12 amino acids. V shed 8 bases and J 6 bases; nucleotides not matched to a gene: 6. Germline V lookup: CDR1 SNHLY, CDR2 FYNNEI.

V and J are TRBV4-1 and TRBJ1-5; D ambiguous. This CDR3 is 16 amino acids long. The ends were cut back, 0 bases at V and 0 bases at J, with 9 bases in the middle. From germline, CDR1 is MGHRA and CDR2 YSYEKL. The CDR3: CASSQEPGDSNQPQHF. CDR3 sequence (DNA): TGCGCCAGCAGCCAAGAGCCGGGAGATAGCAATCAGCCCCAGCATTTT.

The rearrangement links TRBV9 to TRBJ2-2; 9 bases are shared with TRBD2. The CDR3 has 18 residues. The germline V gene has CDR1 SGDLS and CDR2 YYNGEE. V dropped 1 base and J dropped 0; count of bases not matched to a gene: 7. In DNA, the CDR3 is TGTGCCAGCAGCGTACTCAGCGGGGGGCCGGCGAACACCGGGGAGCTGTTTTTT. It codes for CASSVLSGGPANTGELFF.

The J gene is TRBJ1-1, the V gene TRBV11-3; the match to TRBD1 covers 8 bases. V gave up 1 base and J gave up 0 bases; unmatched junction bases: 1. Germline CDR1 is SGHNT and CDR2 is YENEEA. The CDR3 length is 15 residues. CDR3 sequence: CASSLGQGMNTEAFF. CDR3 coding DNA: TGTGCCAGCAGCTTAGGACAGGGGATGAACACTGAAGCTTTCTTT.

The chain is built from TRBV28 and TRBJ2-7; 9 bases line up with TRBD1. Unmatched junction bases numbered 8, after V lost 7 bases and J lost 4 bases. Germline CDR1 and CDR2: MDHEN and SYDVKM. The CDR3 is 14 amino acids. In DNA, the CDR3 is TGTGCCAGCACCCAGGGACAGGGAATTTACGAGCAGTACTTC. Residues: CASTQGQGIYEQYF.

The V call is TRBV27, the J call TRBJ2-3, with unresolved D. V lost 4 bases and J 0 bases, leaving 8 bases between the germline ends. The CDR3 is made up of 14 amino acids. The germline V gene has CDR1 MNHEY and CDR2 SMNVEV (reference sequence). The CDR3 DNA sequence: TGTGCCAGCAGTTCTATTCCTAGCACAGATACGCAGTATTTT. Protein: CASSSIPSTDTQYF.

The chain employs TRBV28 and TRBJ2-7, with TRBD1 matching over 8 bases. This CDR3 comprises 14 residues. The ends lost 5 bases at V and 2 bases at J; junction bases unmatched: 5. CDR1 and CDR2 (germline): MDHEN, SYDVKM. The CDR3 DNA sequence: TGTGCCAGCAGTGGGACAGGACCTACCTACGAGCAGTACTTC. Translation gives CASSGTGPTYEQYF.

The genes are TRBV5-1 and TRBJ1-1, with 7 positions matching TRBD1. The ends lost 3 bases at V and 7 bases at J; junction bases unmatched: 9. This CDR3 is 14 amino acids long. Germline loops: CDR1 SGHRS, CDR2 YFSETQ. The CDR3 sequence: CASSYRQGSNEAFF. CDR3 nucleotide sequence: TGCGCCAGCAGCTACCGACAGGGTTCAAATGAAGCTTTCTTT.

CDR3 DNA: TGTGCCAGCAGCTTGGGACTGCAAGAGACCCAGTACTTC. It encodes CASSLGLQETQYF. The rearrangement uses TRBV5-6 and TRBJ2-5; D gene unclear. The V gene lost 0 bases and the J gene lost 2 bases, with 5 bases spanning the gap. The CDR3 spans 13 residues. CDR1 SGHDT and CDR2 YYEEEE come from the germline V gene. The full variable domain, completed using reference TRBV5-6 and TRBJ2-5, is DAGVTQSPTHLIKTRGQQVTLRCSPKSGHDTVSWYQQALGQGPQFIFQYYEEEERQRGNFPDRFSGHQFPNYSSELNVNALLLGDSALYLCASSLGLQETQYFGPGTRLLVL.

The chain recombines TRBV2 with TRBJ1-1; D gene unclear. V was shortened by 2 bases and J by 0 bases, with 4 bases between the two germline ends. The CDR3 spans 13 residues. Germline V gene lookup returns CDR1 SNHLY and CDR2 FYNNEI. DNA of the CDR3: TGTGCCAGCAGTGAACGTGTGAACACTGAAGCTTTCTTT. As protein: CASSERVNTEAFF.

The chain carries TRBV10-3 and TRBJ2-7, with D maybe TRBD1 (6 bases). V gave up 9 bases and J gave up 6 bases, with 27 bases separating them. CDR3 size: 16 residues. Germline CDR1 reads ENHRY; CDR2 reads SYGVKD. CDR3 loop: CAIQPLPGQIPTEQYF. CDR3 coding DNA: TGTGCCATACAACCCCTCCCCGGACAGATCCCTACCGAGCAGTACTTC.

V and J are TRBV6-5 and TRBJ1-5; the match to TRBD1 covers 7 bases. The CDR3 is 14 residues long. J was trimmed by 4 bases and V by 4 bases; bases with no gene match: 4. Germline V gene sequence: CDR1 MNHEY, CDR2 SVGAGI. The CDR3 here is CASSSDRWNQPQHF. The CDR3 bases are TGTGCCAGCAGTTCGGACAGGTGGAATCAGCCCCAGCATTTT.

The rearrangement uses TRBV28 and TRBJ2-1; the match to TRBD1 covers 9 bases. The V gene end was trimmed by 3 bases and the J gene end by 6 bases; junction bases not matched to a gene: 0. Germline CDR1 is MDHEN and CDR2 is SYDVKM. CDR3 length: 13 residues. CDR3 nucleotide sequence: TGTGCCAGCAGTTTGGACAGGGGCAATGAGCAGTTCTTC. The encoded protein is CASSLDRGNEQFF.

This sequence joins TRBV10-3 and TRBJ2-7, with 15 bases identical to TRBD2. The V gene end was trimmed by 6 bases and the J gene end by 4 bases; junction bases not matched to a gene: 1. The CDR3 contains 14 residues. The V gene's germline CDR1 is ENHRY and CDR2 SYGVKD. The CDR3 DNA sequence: TGTGCCATCAGGGGACTAGCGGGAGGTTACGAGCAGTACTTC. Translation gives CAIRGLAGGYEQYF.

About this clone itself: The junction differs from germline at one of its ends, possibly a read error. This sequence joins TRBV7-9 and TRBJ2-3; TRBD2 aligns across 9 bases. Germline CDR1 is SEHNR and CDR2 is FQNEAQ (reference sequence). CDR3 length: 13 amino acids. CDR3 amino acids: CSSSLAGADTQYF. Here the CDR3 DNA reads TGTTCCAGCAGTTTAGCGGGAGCAGATACGCAGTATTTT.